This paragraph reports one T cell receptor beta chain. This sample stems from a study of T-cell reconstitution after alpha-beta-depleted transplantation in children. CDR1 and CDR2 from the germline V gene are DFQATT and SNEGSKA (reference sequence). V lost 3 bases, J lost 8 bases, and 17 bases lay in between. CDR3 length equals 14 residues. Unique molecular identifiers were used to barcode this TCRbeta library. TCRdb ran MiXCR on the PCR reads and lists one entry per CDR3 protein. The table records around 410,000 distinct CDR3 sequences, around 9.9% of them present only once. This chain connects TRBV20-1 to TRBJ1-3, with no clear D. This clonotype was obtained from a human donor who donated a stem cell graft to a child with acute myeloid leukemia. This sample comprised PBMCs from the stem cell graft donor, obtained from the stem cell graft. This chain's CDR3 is CSASSGTRRDTIYF. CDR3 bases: TGCAGTGCTAGTTCTGGAACACGTAGGGACACCATATATTTT.